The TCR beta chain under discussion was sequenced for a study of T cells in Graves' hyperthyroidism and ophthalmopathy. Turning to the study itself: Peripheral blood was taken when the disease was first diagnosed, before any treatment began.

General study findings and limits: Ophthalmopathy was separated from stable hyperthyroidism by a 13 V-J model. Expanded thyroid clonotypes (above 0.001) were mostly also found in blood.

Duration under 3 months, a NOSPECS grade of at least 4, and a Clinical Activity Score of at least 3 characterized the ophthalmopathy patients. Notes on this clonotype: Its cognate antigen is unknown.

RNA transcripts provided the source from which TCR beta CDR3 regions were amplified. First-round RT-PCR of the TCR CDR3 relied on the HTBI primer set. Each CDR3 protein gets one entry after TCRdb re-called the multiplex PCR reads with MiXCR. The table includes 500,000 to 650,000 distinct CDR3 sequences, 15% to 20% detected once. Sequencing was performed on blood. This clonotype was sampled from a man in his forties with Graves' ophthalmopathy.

As DNA, the CDR3 is TGTGCCAGCAGTTACTCGGGGTGGGGGGAAGACATGAACACTGAAGCTTTCTTT. It codes for CASSYSGWGEDMNTEAFF. The V gene is TRBV6-5, the J gene TRBJ1-1; a possible D gene is TRBD1 (5 bases). Trimming stripped 0 bases from V and 0 bases from J, with 17 bases between. CDR1 is MNHEY and CDR2 is SVGAGI in the germline V gene. The CDR3 has 18 residues.